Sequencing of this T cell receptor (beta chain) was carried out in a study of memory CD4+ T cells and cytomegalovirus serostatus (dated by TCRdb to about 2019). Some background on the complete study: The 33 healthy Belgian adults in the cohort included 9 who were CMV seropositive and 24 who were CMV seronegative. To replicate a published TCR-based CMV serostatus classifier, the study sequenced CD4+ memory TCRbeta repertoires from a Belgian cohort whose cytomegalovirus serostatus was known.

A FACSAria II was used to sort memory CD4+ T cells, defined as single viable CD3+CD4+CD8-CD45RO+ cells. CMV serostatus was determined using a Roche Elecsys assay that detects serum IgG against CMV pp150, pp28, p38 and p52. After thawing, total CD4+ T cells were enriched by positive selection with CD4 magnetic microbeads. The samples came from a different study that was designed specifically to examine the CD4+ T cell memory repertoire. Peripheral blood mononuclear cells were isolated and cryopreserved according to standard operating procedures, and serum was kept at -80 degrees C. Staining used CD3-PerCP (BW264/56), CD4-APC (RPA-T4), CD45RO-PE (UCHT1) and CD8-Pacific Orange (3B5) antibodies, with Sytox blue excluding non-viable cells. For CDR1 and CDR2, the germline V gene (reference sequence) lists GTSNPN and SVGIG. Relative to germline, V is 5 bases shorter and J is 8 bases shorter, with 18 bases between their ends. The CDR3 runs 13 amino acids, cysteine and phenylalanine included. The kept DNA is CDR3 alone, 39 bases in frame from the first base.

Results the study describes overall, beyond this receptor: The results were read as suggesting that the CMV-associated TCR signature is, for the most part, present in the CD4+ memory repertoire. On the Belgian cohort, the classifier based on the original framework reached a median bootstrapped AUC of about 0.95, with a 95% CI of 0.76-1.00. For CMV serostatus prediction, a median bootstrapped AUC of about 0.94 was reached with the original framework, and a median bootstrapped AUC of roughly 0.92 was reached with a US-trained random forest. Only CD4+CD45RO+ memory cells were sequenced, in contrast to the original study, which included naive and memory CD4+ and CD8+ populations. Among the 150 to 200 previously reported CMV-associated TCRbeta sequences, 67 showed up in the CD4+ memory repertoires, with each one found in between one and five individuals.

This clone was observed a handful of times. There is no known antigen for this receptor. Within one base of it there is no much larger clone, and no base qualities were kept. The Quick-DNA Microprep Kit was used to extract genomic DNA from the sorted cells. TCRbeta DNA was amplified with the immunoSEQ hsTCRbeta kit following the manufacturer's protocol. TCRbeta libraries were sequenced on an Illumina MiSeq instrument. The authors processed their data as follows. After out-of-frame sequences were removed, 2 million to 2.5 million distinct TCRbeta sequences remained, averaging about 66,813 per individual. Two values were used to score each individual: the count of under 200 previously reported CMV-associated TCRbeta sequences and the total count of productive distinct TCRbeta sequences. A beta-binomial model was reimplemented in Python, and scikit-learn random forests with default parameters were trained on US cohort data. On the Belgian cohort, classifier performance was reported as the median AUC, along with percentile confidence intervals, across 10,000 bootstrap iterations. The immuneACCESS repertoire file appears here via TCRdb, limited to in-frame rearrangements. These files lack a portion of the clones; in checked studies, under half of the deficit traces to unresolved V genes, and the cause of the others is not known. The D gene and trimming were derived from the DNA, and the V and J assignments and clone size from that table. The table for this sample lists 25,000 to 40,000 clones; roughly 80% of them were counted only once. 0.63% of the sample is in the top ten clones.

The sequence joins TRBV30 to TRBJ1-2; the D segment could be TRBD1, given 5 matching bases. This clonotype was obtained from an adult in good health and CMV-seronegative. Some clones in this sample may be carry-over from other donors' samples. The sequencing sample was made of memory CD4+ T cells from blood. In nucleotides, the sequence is TGTGCCTGGGGTCAACCAGGGAATAGCGGCTACACCTTC. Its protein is CAWGQPGNSGYTF.